Presented here are 10 T cell receptor beta chains from one specimen sequenced in a study of a mutant IDH1 vaccine in newly diagnosed glioma. The table came from immunoSEQ multiplex PCR; TCRdb's copy has only in-frame clones and leaves some out. The table includes fewer than 65,000 clones, about 74% detected once. Time point meaning: baseline, week 1 (first vaccination visit). Treatment specified: pre-vaccination baseline after standard-of-care therapy. The sequencing here drew on PBMCs, taken from a glioma patient treated with radiotherapy, temozolomide or both. The receptors were gathered from a woman in her forties with glioma.

The chain employs TRBV5-5 and TRBJ1-4; D perhaps matches TRBD1 (5 bases). V lost 2 bases to trimming and J lost 8 bases, with 13 bases between them. CDR1 and CDR2 (germline): SGHKS, YYEKEE (reference sequence). This CDR3 has 14 residues. In DNA form, the CDR3 reads TGTGCCAGCAGCTTTATCAGGGACGGAGAAAAACTGTTTTTT. Residues: CASSFIRDGEKLFF.

V usage is TRBV9 and J usage is TRBJ2-1; the match to TRBD2 covers 8 bases. Trimming removed 3 bases from V and 7 bases from J; junction bases left unmatched: 12. Germline CDR1 and CDR2: SGDLS and YYNGEE. This CDR3 is built from 16 residues. In DNA, the CDR3 is TGTGCCAGCAGCGCTCCCCCGGGCGGGGGGTTGAATGAGCAGTTCTTC. Encoded protein: CASSAPPGGGLNEQFF.

As to this clone: Given a much more abundant clone one base away, this may be a read error. The rearrangement joins TRBV6-1 to TRBJ2-7; TRBD1 aligns across 9 bases. Per germline, CDR1 MNHNS and CDR2 SASEGT. The J segment lost 3 bases and the V segment lost 6 bases, leaving 3 bases of the junction unmatched. CDR3 length equals 13 residues. The DNA for the CDR3 is TGTGCCAGCAGCTTGGACAGGGGCTACGAGCAGTACTTC. As protein: CASSLDRGYEQYF.

The CDR3 region is CASSLHTEVNYGYTF. The DNA of the CDR3 is TGTGCCAGTAGCCTCCATACGGAAGTTAACTATGGCTACACCTTC. The V call is TRBV19, the J call TRBJ1-2; no firm D call. V lost 6 bases and J lost 1, with 15 bases in between. CDR1 is LNHDA and CDR2 is SQIVND in the germline V gene (reference sequence). CDR3 length equals 15 residues.

V is TRBV7-2 and J is TRBJ2-5; 14 nucleotides align to TRBD2. After removal of 5 bases from V and 5 bases from J, the junction contained 7 bases not matched to a gene. CDR1 SGHTA and CDR2 FQGNSA come from the germline V gene. The CDR3 length is 16 residues. The CDR3: CASSPRLAGGQETQYF. CDR3 sequence (DNA): TGTGCCAGCAGCCCCCGACTAGCGGGGGGGCAGGAGACCCAGTACTTC.

V usage is TRBV10-2 and J usage is TRBJ1-2; 8 bases are shared with TRBD1. The CDR3 has 12 amino acids. Germline CDR1 reads WSHSY; CDR2 reads SAAADI. J lost 6 bases, V lost 6 bases, and 3 bases had no gene match. CDR3 sequence: CASSTGGNGYTF. DNA for the CDR3: TGCGCCAGCAGCACAGGGGGTAATGGCTACACCTTC.

The chain couples TRBV14 to TRBJ2-7, with D possibly TRBD1 on 6 matching bases. Trimming took off 6 bases at V and 0 bases at J, with 24 bases between the two ends. Germline-derived CDR1 and CDR2 are SGHDN and FVKESK. The CDR3 is made up of 18 amino acids. The CDR3 region is CASRRRGPGAGNSYEQYF. Here the CDR3 DNA reads TGTGCCAGCAGGAGACGCGGGCCAGGGGCCGGGAACTCCTACGAGCAGTACTTC.

This clone was observed a single time. CDR3 residues: CASSPGTGQETQYF. In DNA, the CDR3 is TGCGCCAGCAGCCCCGGGACAGGACAAGAGACCCAGTACTTC. The chain employs TRBV5-1 and TRBJ2-5, with 8 bases fitting TRBD1. The CDR3 spans 14 residues. CDR1 is SGHRS and CDR2 is YFSETQ in the germline V gene. V lost 4 bases and J lost 2; bases outside the gene matches: 4.

The J gene is TRBJ1-6, the V gene TRBV5-1, with a possible D match to TRBD1 (5 bases). Trimming took 4 bases from V and 5 from J, leaving 16 bases between them. This CDR3 region has 16 residues. Per germline, CDR1 SGHRS and CDR2 YFSETQ. CDR3 nucleotide sequence: TGCGCCAGCAGCCGGAGCGTCTTGGGGGATAATTCACCCCTCCACTTT. This translates into CASSRSVLGDNSPLHF.

The chain recombines TRBV29-1 with TRBJ2-7, with 10 nucleotides matching TRBD2. Germline V gene sequence: CDR1 SQVTM, CDR2 ANQGSEA. This CDR3 contains 17 residues. Trimming took 6 bases from V and 0 from J; bases not matched to a gene: 14. CDR3 in amino acids: CSVTTSGLFDSSYEQYF. CDR3 coding DNA: TGCAGCGTGACGACTAGCGGGCTCTTCGATAGCTCCTACGAGCAGTACTTC.